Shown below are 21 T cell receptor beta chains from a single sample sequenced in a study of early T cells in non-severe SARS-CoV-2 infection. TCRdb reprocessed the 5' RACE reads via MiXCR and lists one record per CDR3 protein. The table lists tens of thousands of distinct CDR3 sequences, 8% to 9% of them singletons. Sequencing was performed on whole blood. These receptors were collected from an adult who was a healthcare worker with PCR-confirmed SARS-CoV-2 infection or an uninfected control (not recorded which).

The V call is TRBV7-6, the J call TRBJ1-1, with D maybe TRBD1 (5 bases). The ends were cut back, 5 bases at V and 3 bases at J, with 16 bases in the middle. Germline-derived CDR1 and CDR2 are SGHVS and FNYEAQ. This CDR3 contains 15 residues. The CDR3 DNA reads TGTGCCAGCAGCGTCGCGATACCCAGGGACACTGAAGCTTTCTTT. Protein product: CASSVAIPRDTEAFF.

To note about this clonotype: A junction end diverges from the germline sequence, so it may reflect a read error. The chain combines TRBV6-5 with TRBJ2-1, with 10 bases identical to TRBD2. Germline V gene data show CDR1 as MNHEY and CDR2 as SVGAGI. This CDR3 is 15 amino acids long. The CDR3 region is CASSVGLAVYNDQFF. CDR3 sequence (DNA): TGTGCCAGCAGTGTCGGACTAGCGGTCTACAATGACCAGTTCTTC.

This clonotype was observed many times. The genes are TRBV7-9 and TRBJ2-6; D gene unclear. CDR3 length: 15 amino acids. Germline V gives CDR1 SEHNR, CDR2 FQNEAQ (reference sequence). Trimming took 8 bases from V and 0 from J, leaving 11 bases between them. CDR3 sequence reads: CASPSLSSGANVLTF. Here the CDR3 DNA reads TGTGCCAGCCCGAGTCTGAGCTCTGGGGCCAACGTCCTGACTTTC.

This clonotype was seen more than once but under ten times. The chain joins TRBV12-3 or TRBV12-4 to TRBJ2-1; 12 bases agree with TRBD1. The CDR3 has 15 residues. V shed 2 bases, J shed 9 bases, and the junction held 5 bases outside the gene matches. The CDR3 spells CASSLTRDRGLEQFF. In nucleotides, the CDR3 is TGTGCCAGCAGTTTAACCCGGGACAGGGGGCTTGAGCAGTTCTTC.

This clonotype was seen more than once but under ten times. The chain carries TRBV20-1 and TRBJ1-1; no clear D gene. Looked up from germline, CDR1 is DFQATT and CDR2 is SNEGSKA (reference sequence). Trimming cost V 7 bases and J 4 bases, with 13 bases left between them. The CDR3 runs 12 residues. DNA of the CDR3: TGCAGTGGGGTCGGGTCGGGCACTGAAGCTTTCTTT. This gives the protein CSGVGSGTEAFF.

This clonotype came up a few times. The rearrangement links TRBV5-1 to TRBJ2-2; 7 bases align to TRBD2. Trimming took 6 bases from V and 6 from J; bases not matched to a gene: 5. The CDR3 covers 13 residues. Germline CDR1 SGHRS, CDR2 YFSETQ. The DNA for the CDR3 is TGCGCCAGCACCCCGGGGGGTTCCGGGGAGCTGTTTTTT. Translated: CASTPGGSGELFF.

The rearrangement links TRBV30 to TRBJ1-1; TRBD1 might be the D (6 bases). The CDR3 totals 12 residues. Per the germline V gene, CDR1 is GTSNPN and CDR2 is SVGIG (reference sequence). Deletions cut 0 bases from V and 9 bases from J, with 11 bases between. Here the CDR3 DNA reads TGTGCCTGGAGTGTACAACAGGGCAAAGCTTTCTTT. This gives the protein CAWSVQQGKAFF.

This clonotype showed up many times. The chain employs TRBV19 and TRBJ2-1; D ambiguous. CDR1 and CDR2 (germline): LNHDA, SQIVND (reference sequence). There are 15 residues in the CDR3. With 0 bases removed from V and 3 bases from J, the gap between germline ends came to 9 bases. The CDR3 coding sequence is TGTGCCAGTAGTATAGAGGTCAGGAGCTACAATGAGCAGTTCTTC. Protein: CASSIEVRSYNEQFF.

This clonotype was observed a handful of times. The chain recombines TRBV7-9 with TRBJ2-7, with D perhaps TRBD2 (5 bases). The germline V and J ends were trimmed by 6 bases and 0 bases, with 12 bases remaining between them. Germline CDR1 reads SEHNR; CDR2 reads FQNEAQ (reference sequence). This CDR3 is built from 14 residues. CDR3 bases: TGTGCCAGCAGTAGGCGGGTGAGCTCCTACGAGCAGTACTTC. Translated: CASSRRVSSYEQYF.

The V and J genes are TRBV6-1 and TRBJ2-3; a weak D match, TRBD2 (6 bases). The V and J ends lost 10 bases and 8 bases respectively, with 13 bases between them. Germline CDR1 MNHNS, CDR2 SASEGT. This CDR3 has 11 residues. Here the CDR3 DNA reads TGTGCCACGAAAGGGACTGGTACGCAGTATTTT. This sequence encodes CATKGTGTQYF.

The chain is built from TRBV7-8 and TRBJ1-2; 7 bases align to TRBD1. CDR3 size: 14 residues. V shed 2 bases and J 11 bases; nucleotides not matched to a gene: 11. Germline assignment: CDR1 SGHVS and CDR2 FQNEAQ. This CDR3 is CASSLSRDSHRYTF. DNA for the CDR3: TGTGCCAGCAGCTTATCCCGGGACAGTCATCGTTACACCTTC.

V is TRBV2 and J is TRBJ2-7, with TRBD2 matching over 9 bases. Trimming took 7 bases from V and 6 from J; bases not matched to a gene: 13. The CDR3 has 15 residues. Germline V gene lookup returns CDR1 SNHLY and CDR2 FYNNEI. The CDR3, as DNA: TGTGCCAGCAACCCCGCTAGCGGGGTAGGGGGCGAGCAGTACTTC. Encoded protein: CASNPASGVGGEQYF.

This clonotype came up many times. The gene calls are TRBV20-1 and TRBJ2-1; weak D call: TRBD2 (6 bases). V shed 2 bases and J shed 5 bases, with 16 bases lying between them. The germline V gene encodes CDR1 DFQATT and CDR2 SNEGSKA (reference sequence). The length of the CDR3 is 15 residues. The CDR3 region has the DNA TGCAGTGCTAGACAGGGCGGCGGGAATCACAATGAGCAGTTCTTC. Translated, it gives CSARQGGGNHNEQFF.

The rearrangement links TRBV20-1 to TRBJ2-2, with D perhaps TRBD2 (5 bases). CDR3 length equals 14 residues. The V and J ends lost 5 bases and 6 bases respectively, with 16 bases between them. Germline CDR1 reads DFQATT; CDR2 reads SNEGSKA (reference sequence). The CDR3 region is CSASTGRASGELFF. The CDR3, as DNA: TGCAGTGCTTCCACGGGGAGAGCGTCCGGGGAGCTGTTTTTT.

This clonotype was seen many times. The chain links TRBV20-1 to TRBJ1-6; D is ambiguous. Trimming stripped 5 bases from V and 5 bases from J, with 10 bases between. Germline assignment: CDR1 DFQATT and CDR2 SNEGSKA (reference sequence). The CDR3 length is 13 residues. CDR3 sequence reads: CSARRRNNSPLHF. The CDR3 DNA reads TGCAGTGCTCGGAGGCGGAATAATTCACCCCTCCACTTT.

This CDR3 is CASSPSTLAGVSDTQYF. The DNA for the CDR3 is TGTGCCAGCTCACCATCAACCCTAGCGGGAGTCTCAGATACGCAGTATTTT. V is TRBV18 and J is TRBJ2-3, with 10 bases aligning to TRBD2. The trim removed 2 bases at V and 4 bases at J, leaving 9 bases unmatched. The CDR3 contains 17 residues. The germline gives CDR1 KGHSH, CDR2 LQKENI.

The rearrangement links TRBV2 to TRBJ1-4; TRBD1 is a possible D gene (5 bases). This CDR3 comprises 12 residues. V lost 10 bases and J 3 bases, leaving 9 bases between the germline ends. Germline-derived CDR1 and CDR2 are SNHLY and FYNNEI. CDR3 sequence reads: CAKQVANEKLFF. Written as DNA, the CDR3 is TGTGCCAAACAGGTTGCTAATGAAAAACTGTTTTTT.

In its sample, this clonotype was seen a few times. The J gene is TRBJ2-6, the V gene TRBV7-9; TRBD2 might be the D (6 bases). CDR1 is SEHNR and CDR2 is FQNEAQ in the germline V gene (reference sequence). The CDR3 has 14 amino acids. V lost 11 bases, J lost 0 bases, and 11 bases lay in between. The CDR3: CAARRGSGANVLTF. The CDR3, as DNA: TGTGCCGCGCGGCGGGGCTCTGGGGCCAACGTCCTGACTTTC.

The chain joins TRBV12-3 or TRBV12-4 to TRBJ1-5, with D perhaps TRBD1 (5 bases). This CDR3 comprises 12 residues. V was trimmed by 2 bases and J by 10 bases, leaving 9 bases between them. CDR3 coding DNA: TGTGCCAGCAGTTTATACGGGGGACCCCAGCATTTT. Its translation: CASSLYGGPQHF.

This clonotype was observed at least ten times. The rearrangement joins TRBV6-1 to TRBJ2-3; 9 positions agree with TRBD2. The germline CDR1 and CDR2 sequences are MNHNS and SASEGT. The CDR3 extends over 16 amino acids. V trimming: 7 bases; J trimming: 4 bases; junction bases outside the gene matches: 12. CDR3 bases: TGTGCCAGCACCGACGAAGTGCGGGGGGGCTCAGATACGCAGTATTTT. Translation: CASTDEVRGGSDTQYF.

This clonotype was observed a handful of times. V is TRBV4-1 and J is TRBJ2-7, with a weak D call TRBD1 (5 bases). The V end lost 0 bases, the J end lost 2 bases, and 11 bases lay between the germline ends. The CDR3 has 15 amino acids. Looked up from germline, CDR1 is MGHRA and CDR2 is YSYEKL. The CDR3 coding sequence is TGCGCCAGCAGCCAAGACAGGGCAGGCGCCTACGAGCAGTACTTC. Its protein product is CASSQDRAGAYEQYF.